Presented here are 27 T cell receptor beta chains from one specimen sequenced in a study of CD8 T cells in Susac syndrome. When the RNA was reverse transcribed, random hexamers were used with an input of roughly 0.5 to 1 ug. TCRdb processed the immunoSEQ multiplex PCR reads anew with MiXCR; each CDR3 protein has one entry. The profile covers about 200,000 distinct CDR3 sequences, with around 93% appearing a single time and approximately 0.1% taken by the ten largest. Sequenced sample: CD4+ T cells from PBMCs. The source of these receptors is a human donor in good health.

CDR3 sequence (DNA): TGCAGCGTCGGGCAGTCCTACAATGAGCAGTTCTTC. Amino acids: CSVGQSYNEQFF. J is TRBJ2-1 and V is TRBV29-1, with D unresolved. V was trimmed by 6 bases and J by 1 base, leaving 7 bases between them. CDR3 length: 12 amino acids. Germline CDR1 and CDR2: SQVTM and ANQGSEA.

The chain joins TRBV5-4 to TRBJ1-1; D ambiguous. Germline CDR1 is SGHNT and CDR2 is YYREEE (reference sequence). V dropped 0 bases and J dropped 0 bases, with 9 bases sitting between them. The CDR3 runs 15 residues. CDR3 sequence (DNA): TGTGCCAGCAGCTTGGTCGGGAGACTGAACACTGAAGCTTTCTTT. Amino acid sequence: CASSLVGRLNTEAFF. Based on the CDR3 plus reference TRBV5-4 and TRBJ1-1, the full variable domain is ETGVTQSPTHLIKTRGQQVTLRCSSQSGHNTVSWYQQALGQGPQFIFQYYREEENGRGNFPPRFSGLQFPNYSSELNVNALELDDSALYLCASSLVGRLNTEAFFGQGTRLTVV.

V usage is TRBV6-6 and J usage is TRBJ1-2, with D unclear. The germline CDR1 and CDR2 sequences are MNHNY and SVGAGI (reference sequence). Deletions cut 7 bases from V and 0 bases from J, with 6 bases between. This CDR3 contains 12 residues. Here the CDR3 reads CASKQSNYGYTF. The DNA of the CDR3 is TGTGCCAGCAAACAGTCTAACTATGGCTACACCTTC.

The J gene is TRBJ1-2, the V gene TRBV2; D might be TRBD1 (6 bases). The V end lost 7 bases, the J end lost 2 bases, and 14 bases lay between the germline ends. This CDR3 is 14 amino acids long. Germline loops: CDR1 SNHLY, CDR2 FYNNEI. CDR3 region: CASTRGGRNYGYTF. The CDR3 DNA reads TGTGCCAGCACCCGCGGGGGGCGCAACTATGGCTACACCTTC.

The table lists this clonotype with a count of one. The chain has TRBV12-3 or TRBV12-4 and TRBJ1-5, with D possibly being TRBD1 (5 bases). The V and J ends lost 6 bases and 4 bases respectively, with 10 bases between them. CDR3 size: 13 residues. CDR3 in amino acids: CASRSTANQPQHF. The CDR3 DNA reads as TGTGCCAGCAGATCGACAGCGAATCAGCCCCAGCATTTT.

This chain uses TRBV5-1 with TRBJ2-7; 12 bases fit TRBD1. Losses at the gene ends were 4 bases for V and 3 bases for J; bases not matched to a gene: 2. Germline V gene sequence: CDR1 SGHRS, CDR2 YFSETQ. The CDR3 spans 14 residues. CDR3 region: CASSRDRGLYEQYF. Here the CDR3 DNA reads TGCGCCAGCAGCCGGGACAGGGGGCTCTACGAGCAGTACTTC.

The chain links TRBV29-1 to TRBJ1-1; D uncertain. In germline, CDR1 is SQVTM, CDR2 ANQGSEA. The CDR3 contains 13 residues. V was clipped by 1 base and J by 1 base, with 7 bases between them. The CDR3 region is CSVEAQSNTEAFF. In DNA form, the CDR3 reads TGCAGCGTTGAAGCTCAGTCGAACACTGAAGCTTTCTTT.

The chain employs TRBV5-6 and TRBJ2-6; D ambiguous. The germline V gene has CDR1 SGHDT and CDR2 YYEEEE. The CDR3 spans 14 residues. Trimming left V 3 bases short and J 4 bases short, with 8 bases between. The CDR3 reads CASSWGTGANVLTF. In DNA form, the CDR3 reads TGTGCCAGCAGCTGGGGAACCGGGGCCAACGTCCTGACTTTC.

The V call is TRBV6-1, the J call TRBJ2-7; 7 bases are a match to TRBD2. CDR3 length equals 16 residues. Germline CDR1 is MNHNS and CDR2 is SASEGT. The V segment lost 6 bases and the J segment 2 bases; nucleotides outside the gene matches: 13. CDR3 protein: CASSQPGRGATYEQYF. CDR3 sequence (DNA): TGTGCCAGCAGCCAACCTGGGAGGGGTGCTACCTACGAGCAGTACTTC.

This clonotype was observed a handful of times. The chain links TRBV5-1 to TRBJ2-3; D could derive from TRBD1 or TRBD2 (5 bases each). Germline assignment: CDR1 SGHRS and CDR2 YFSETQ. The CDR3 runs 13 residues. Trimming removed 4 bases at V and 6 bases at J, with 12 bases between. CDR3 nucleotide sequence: TGCGCCAGCAGCCCCGGGGCGAGGGATACGCAGTATTTT. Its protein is CASSPGARDTQYF.

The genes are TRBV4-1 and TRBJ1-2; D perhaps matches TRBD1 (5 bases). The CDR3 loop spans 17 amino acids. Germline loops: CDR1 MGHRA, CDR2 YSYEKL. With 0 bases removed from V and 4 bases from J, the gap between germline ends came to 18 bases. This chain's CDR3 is CASSQDRDGLGGYGYTF. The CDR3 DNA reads TGCGCCAGCAGCCAAGATCGGGACGGGTTGGGAGGCTATGGCTACACCTTC.

The CDR3, as DNA: TGTGCCATCAGGGACAACAACGCGAACACCGGGGAGCTGTTTTTT. This translates into CAIRDNNANTGELFF. J is TRBJ2-2 and V is TRBV10-3; D is perhaps TRBD1 (5 bases). Between the trimmed V and J ends, which lost 6 bases and 0 bases, there was a span of 11 bases. The germline V gene has CDR1 ENHRY and CDR2 SYGVKD. This CDR3 spans 15 amino acids.

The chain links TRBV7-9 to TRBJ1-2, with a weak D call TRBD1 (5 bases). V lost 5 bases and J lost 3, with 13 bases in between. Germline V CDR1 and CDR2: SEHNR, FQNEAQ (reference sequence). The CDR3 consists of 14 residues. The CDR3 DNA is TGTGCCAGCAGCCCCCGGGACGCGGACTATGGCTACACCTTC. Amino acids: CASSPRDADYGYTF.

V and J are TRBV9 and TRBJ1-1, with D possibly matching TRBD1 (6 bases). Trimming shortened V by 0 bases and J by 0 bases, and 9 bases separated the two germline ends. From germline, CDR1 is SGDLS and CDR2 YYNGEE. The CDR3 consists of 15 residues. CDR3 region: CASSVEAGVNTEAFF. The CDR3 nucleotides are TGTGCCAGCAGCGTAGAGGCAGGGGTGAACACTGAAGCTTTCTTT.

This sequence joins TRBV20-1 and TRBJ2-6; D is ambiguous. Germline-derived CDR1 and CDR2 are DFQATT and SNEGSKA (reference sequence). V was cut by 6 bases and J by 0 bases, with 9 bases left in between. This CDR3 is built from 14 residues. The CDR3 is CSAPRNSGANVLTF. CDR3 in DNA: TGCAGTGCGCCGAGGAACTCTGGGGCCAACGTCCTGACTTTC.

The CDR3 region is CASSGQGSSNQPQHF. The CDR3, as DNA: TGTGCCAGCAGCGGGCAGGGAAGCAGCAATCAGCCCCAGCATTTT. The chain carries TRBV5-6 and TRBJ1-5; a possible D gene is TRBD1 (5 bases). The CDR3 covers 15 residues. The V end lost 4 bases, the J end lost 1 base, and 12 bases lay between the germline ends. Germline V gives CDR1 SGHDT, CDR2 YYEEEE.

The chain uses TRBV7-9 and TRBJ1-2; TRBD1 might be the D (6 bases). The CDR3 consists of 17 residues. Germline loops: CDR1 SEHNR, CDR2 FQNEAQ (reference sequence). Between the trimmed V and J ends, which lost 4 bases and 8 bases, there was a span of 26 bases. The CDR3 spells CASSSTAGGLGAGGYTF. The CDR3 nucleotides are TGTGCCAGCAGCTCTACGGCAGGTGGTCTGGGGGCTGGGGGCTACACCTTC.

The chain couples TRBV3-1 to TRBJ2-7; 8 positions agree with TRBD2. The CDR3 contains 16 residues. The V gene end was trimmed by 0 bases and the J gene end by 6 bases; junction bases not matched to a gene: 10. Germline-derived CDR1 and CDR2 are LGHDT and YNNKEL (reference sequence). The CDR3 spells CASSQEGTRRSPEQYF. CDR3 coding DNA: TGTGCCAGCAGCCAAGAAGGGACTAGACGGAGCCCCGAGCAGTACTTC.

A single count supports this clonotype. The CDR3, as DNA: TGTGCCAGCAGCGTAGACGTTCGCGGGGGGTGGAATGAGCAGTTCTTC. This encodes CASSVDVRGGWNEQFF. This sequence joins TRBV9 and TRBJ2-1; 8 nucleotides align to TRBD2. CDR1 and CDR2 (germline): SGDLS, YYNGEE. CDR3 length: 16 residues. The junction had 9 bases not matched to a gene; V was cut back by 0 bases and J by 7 bases.

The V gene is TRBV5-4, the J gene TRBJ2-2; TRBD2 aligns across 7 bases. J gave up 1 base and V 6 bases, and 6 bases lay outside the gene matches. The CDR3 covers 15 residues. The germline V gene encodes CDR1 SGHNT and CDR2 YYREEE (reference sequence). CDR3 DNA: TGTGCCAGCACAATAGCGGGCTTGAACACCGGGGAGCTGTTTTTT. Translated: CASTIAGLNTGELFF.

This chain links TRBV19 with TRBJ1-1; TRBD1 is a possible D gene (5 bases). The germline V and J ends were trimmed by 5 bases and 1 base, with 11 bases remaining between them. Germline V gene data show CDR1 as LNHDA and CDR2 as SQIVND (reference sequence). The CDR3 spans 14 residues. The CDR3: CASSGGTGNTEAFF. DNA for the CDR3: TGTGCCAGTAGTGGCGGGACGGGGAACACTGAAGCTTTCTTT.

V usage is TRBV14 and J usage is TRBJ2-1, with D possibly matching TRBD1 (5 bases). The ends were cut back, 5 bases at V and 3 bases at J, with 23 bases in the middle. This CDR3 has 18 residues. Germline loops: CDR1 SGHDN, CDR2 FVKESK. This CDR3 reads CASSANTGHISSYNEQFF. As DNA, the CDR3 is TGTGCCAGCAGCGCGAACACCGGACACATCTCTAGCTACAATGAGCAGTTCTTC.

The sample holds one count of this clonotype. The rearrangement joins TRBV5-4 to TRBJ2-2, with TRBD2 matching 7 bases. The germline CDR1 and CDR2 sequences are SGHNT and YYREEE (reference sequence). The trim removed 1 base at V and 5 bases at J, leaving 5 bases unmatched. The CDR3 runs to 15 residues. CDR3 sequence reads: CASSLMGGRTGELFF. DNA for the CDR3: TGTGCCAGCAGCTTGATGGGGGGGAGGACCGGGGAGCTGTTTTTT.

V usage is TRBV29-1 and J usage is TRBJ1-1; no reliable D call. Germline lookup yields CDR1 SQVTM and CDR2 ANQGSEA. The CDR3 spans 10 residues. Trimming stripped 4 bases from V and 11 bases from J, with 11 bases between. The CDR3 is CSVGTVGAFF. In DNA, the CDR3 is TGCAGCGTTGGTACGGTTGGGGCTTTCTTT. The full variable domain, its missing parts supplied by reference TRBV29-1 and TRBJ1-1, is SAVISQKPSRDICQRGTSLTIQCQVDSQVTMMFWYRQQPGQSLTLIATANQGSEATYESGFVIDKFPISRPNLTFSTLTVSNMSPEDSSIYLCSVGTVGAFFGQGTRLTVV.

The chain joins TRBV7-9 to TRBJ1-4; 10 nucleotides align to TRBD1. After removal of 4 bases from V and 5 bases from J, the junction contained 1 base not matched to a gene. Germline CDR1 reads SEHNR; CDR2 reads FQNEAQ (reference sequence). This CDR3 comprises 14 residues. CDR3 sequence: CASSWGQGNEKLFF. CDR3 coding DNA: TGTGCCAGCAGCTGGGGACAGGGGAATGAAAAACTGTTTTTT.

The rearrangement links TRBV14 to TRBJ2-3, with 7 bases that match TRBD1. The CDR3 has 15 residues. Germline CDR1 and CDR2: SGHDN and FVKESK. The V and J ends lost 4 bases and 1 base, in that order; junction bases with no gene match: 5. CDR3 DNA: TGTGCCAGCAGCCGGCAGGGGGTACGCACAGATACGCAGTATTTT. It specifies CASSRQGVRTDTQYF.

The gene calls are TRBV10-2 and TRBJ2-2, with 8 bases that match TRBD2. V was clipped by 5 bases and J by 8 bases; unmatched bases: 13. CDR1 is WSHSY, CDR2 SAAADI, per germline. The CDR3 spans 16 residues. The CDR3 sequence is CASSLVTGLVLGELFF. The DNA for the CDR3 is TGCGCCAGCAGTCTCGTTACGGGACTAGTATTAGGGGAGCTGTTTTTT.